This passage covers 19 T cell receptor beta chains from one sample sequenced in a study of cytomegalovirus exposure and HLA in healthy donors. TCRdb keeps only in-frame clones here, not all; method: immunoSEQ multiplex PCR. Among about 150,000 clones listed, 86% were seen once. The sample taken for sequencing was PBMCs. The receptors stem from a man in his late teens or twenties in good health and CMV-seropositive.

The chain employs TRBV6-5 and TRBJ2-1; perhaps TRBD2 as D (5 bases). CDR1 is MNHEY and CDR2 is SVGAGI in the germline V gene. Between the trimmed V and J ends, which lost 6 bases and 7 bases, there was a span of 13 bases. The CDR3 runs 13 residues. CDR3 nucleotide sequence: TGTGCCAGCAGGTCGACTAACTCGAATGAGCAGTTCTTC. This encodes CASRSTNSNEQFF.

The chain has TRBV4-2 and TRBJ2-1, with 9 positions matching TRBD2. V shed 5 bases and J 6 bases; nucleotides not matched to a gene: 14. This CDR3 is 17 amino acids long. Germline V gene sequence: CDR1 LGHNA, CDR2 YNFKEQ. In DNA form, the CDR3 reads TGTGCCAGCAGCTTTCGTCCGAGCGGAGCGGGGGGCAATGAGCAGTTCTTC. Translating it yields CASSFRPSGAGGNEQFF.

This clone was counted a single time. The chain couples TRBV10-1 to TRBJ2-5; D remains unclear. CDR3 length: 14 amino acids. Per the germline V gene, CDR1 is WNHNN and CDR2 is SYGVQD (reference sequence). V was pared by 6 bases and J by 1 base, with 12 bases between. The CDR3 sequence: CASSAPTGQETQYF. CDR3 bases: TGCGCCAGCAGCGCCCCCACGGGCCAAGAGACCCAGTACTTC.

This clone appeared once. V is TRBV5-1 and J is TRBJ2-1; 11 positions match TRBD2. Germline values: CDR1 SGHRS, CDR2 YFSETQ. V was pared by 4 bases and J by 4 bases, with 4 bases of the junction left unmatched. There are 15 residues in the CDR3. The CDR3 region has the DNA TGCGCCAGCAGCCCGACTAGCGGGGTTTACAATGAGCAGTTCTTC. Translation: CASSPTSGVYNEQFF.

This sequence joins TRBV7-2 and TRBJ2-7; 9 bases are a match to TRBD1. V gave up 5 bases and J gave up 5 bases; unmatched junction bases: 7. In germline, CDR1 is SGHTA, CDR2 FQGNSA. This CDR3 has 14 residues. The CDR3 DNA is TGTGCCAGCAGCCCACAGGGGGCGATAAACGAGCAGTACTTC. Its protein is CASSPQGAINEQYF.

The rearrangement joins TRBV27 to TRBJ1-4; perhaps TRBD1 as D (5 bases). Trimming took off 2 bases at V and 0 bases at J, with 13 bases between the two ends. The CDR3 covers 17 residues. Germline-derived CDR1 and CDR2 are MNHEY and SMNVEV (reference sequence). CDR3 in DNA: TGTGCCAGCAGTTTAGCCCCCGACAGAGCAACTAATGAAAAACTGTTTTTT. It encodes CASSLAPDRATNEKLFF.

The gene calls are TRBV7-8 and TRBJ2-2; 9 nucleotides match TRBD2. The CDR3 extends over 17 amino acids. In germline, CDR1 is SGHVS, CDR2 FQNEAQ. V lost 5 bases and J lost 4; bases outside the gene matches: 11. In DNA, the CDR3 is TGTGCCAGCAGCGTAGTCTGGCGGGGGGGCGGCACCGGGGAGCTGTTTTTT. This sequence encodes CASSVVWRGGGTGELFF.

The CDR3 region is CASSQTGTSSYEQYF. CDR3 in DNA: TGCGCCAGCAGCCAGACCGGGACTTCTTCCTACGAGCAGTACTTC. This chain uses TRBV4-1 with TRBJ2-7; possible D gene TRBD2, 6 bases. This CDR3 has 15 residues. V was shortened by 3 bases and J by 1 base, with 13 bases between the two germline ends. Germline CDR1 MGHRA, CDR2 YSYEKL.

The chain joins TRBV6-6 to TRBJ2-5; the match to TRBD2 covers 9 bases. With 0 bases clipped from V and 4 bases from J, the junction kept 6 bases outside the gene matches. The CDR3 loop spans 16 amino acids. CDR1 and CDR2 (germline): MNHNY, SVGAGI (reference sequence). Written as DNA, the CDR3 is TGTGCCAGCAGTTACTCGGGACTAGCCCTAGCAGAGACCCAGTACTTC. It codes for CASSYSGLALAETQYF.

V is TRBV25-1 and J is TRBJ2-3; a possible D gene is TRBD1 (5 bases). CDR1 and CDR2 (germline): MGHDK, SYGVNS. The CDR3 has 15 residues. V was cut by 5 bases and J by 2 bases, with 14 bases left in between. CDR3 sequence: CASSRTGTHTDTQYF. Written as DNA, the CDR3 is TGTGCCAGCAGTCGAACAGGCACCCACACAGATACGCAGTATTTT. The complete variable domain, with remaining parts taken from reference TRBV25-1 and TRBJ2-3, reads EADIYQTPRYLVIGTGKKITLECSQTMGHDKMYWYQQDPGMELHLIHYSYGVNSTEKGDLSSESTVSRIRTEHFPLTLESARPSHTSQYLCASSRTGTHTDTQYFGPGTRLTVL.

The rearrangement links TRBV13 to TRBJ1-1, with TRBD1 matching over 10 bases. The germline V gene encodes CDR1 PRHDT and CDR2 FYEKMQ (reference sequence). The CDR3 is 16 residues long. Trimming took 5 bases from V and 4 from J; bases not matched to a gene: 10. The CDR3 loop is CASSPPRGQGSTEAFF. In DNA, the CDR3 is TGTGCCAGCAGCCCTCCCAGGGGACAGGGGTCCACTGAAGCTTTCTTT.

This chain uses TRBV19 with TRBJ1-2, with 8 positions matching TRBD1. V lost 3 bases, J lost 5 bases, and 5 bases stayed unmatched. Germline V gene data show CDR1 as LNHDA and CDR2 as SQIVND (reference sequence). This CDR3 region has 14 residues. The CDR3 sequence is CASSIPGGAYGYTF. In DNA form, the CDR3 reads TGTGCCAGTAGTATCCCAGGGGGCGCTTATGGCTACACCTTC.

A remark on this clone: Other DNA sequences in this sample translate to the same CDR3. The V call is TRBV2, the J call TRBJ1-1; a possible D gene is TRBD1 (5 bases). Germline V gene lookup returns CDR1 SNHLY and CDR2 FYNNEI. Deletions cut 5 bases from V and 5 bases from J, with 9 bases between. There are 12 residues in the CDR3. Here the CDR3 reads CASSTTDTEAFF. CDR3 sequence (DNA): TGTGCCAGCAGTACGACAGATACTGAAGCTTTCTTT.

The V and J genes are TRBV11-3 and TRBJ2-2, with no clear D. V gave up 1 base and J gave up 4 bases, with 4 bases separating them. Germline V CDR1 and CDR2: SGHNT, YENEEA. This CDR3 has 13 residues. The CDR3 spells CASSLGSTGELFF. CDR3 nucleotides: TGTGCCAGCAGCTTAGGCAGCACCGGGGAGCTGTTTTTT.

This clone is a singleton in its sample. A junction boundary mismatches the germline segment, possibly from a read error. The chain carries TRBV5-6 and TRBJ2-5; 11 bases fit TRBD2. This CDR3 region has 15 residues. Germline values: CDR1 SGHDT, CDR2 YYEEEE. The CDR3 spells CASSLGTSGGPPRDF. CDR3 nucleotide sequence: TGTGCCAGCAGCCTAGGGACTAGCGGAGGCCCCCCTAGGGACTTC. Filled out from reference TRBV5-6 and TRBJ2-5, the complete variable domain reads DAGVTQSPTHLIKTRGQQVTLRCSPKSGHDTVSWYQQALGQGPQFIFQYYEEEERQRGNFPDRFSGHQFPNYSSELNVNALLLGDSALYLCASSLGTSGGPPRDFGPGTRLLVL.

J is TRBJ1-3 and V is TRBV15; 7 bases line up with TRBD1. The CDR3 sequence is 15 residues long. CDR1 and CDR2 from the germline V gene are LNHNV and YYDKDF (reference sequence). Losses at the gene ends were 1 base for V and 4 bases for J; bases not matched to a gene: 4. This chain's CDR3 is CATSRATGRGNTIYF. CDR3 nucleotides: TGTGCCACCAGCAGAGCGACAGGGAGAGGAAACACCATATATTTT. Drawing the rest from reference TRBV15 and TRBJ1-3, the complete variable domain is DAMVIQNPRYQVTQFGKPVTLSCSQTLNHNVMYWYQQKSSQAPKLLFHYYDKDFNNEADTPDNFQSRRPNTSFCFLDIRSPGLGDTAMYLCATSRATGRGNTIYFGEGSWLTVV.

The V gene is TRBV12-5, the J gene TRBJ1-5, with TRBD1 matching 7 bases. Germline V CDR1 and CDR2: LGHNT, FRNRAP. The J segment lost 7 bases and the V segment lost 1 base, leaving 4 bases of the junction unmatched. This CDR3 comprises 14 residues. The DNA for the CDR3 is TGTGCTAGTGGTTTGGGGGACAGACGGCAGCCCCAGCATTTT. It encodes CASGLGDRRQPQHF. The whole variable domain, filled in from reference TRBV12-5 and TRBJ1-5, reads DARVTQTPRHKVTEMGQEVTMRCQPILGHNTVFWYRQTMMQGLELLAYFRNRAPLDDSGMPKDRFSAEMPDATLATLKIQPSEPRDSAVYFCASGLGDRRQPQHFGDGTRLSIL.

A single count supports this clone. This chain connects TRBV11-2 to TRBJ1-2, with TRBD1 identical over 7 bases. Per the germline V gene, CDR1 is SGHAT and CDR2 is FQNNGV. The CDR3 sequence is 13 residues long. V gave up 5 bases and J gave up 3 bases; unmatched junction bases: 3. Here the CDR3 reads CASSLGTDYGYTF. The CDR3 nucleotides read TGTGCCAGCAGCCTCGGGACAGACTATGGCTACACCTTC.

The chain has TRBV6-4 and TRBJ2-7; 10 bases are shared with TRBD1. The CDR3 sequence is 15 residues long. Trimming took 6 bases from V and 2 from J; bases not matched to a gene: 7. CDR1 and CDR2 from the germline V gene are MRHNA and SNTAGT. CDR3 region: CASSPSGTGAYEQYF. The CDR3 nucleotides read TGTGCCAGCAGCCCCTCCGGGACAGGGGCCTACGAGCAGTACTTC.